The 2 T cell receptor beta chains below all came from one sample that was sequenced in a study of T-cell reconstitution after alpha-beta-depleted transplantation in children. Unique molecular identifiers featured in how the TCRbeta library was prepared. TCRdb ran MiXCR on the PCR reads and lists one entry per CDR3 protein. In the table there are about 420,000 distinct CDR3 sequences, 11% of which are singletons. The material sequenced was PBMCs from the stem cell graft donor, taken from the stem cell graft. The receptors were sampled from a human donor who donated a stem cell graft to a child with acute myeloid leukemia.

This clonotype came up many times. This chain joins TRBV5-8 and TRBJ2-5; tentatively, D is TRBD2 (7 bases). V was shortened by 5 bases and J by 5 bases, with 22 bases between the two germline ends. The CDR3 covers 16 residues. Per germline, CDR1 SGHTS and CDR2 YDEGEE. The chain's CDR3 is CASSQQRGGVFETQYF. The CDR3 DNA is TGTGCCAGCAGTCAACAAAGGGGGGGCGTATTTGAGACCCAGTACTTC.

This clonotype has only a few counts. The rearrangement links TRBV6-1 to TRBJ2-3; D ambiguous. V shed 7 bases and J shed 6 bases, with 17 bases lying between them. The CDR3 sequence is 14 residues long. Germline V gene sequence: CDR1 MNHNS, CDR2 SASEGT. The CDR3, as DNA: TGTGCCAGCATGCGAGCTGCGAACCTGGATACGCAGTATTTT. Its translation: CASMRAANLDTQYF.